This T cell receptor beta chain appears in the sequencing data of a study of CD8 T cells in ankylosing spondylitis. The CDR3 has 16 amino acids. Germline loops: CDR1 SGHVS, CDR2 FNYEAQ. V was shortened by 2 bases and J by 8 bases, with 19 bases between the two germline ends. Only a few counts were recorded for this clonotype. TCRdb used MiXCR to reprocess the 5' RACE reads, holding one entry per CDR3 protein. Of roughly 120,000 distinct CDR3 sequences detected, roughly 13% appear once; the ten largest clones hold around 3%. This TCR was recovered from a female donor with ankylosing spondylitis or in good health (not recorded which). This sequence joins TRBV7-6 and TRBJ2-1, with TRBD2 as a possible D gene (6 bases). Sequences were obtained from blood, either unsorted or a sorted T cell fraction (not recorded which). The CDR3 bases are TGTGCCAGCAGCTTACTTCAGTCGGGAGCGTTCGATGAGCAGTTCTTC. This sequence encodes CASSLLQSGAFDEQFF.